Here is one TCR beta chain with its context. This receptor's antigen is unknown. Base qualities are not provided; no much larger clone lies one nucleotide away. This record belongs to a study of blood T cell repertoires in COVID-19 (dated by TCRdb to 2020 to 2022). Describing the broader study: Samples covering the acute and convalescent phases of COVID-19 were provided by collaborators in the United States, Italy and Spain. Where available, HLA class I and class II types were taken from metadata supplied by the sample provider and were not determined by assay-based typing. The prospective study material was composed of cDNA or gDNA derived from T cells, B-cell-depleted T cells, or PBMCs. The samples were drawn from two sources: the first 160 participants of the ongoing ImmuneRACE study, and 950 to 1,500 subjects contributed by 6 global collaborators. Subjects who had been exposed to COVID-19, were actively infected with it, or had recovered from it provided the deeply sampled blood TCRbeta repertoires that made up the dataset. The repertoires were released in a freely available public database intended as a resource for research on the immune response to SARS-CoV-2. Nearly every sample came with metadata listing a de-identified subject ID, COVID-19 status, age in years and sex. Study-level results and caveats: Clinical and demographic metadata were provided uncurated, with the amount varying by source and participant.

TCRbeta CDR3 regions were amplified from genomic DNA by means of the immunoSEQ Assay, a bias-controlled multiplex PCR. The authors' analysis ran thus. The number of nucleated cells in each sample was estimated from the amplification of reference gene primers within the assay. Sequence reads were collapsed and filtered to measure the absolute abundance of every unique TCRbeta CDR3 rearrangement. For each sample, productive Simpson clonality was calculated as the square root of Simpson's diversity index over productive rearrangements. The immuneACCESS repertoire file appears here via TCRdb, limited to in-frame rearrangements. These files lack a portion of the clones; in checked studies, under half of the deficit traces to unresolved V genes, and the cause of the others is not known. V, J and clone size are taken as reported in that table, and D and trimming were inferred from the DNA itself. Within this sample are approximately 120,000 clones, with 75% to 90% of them counted one time only. The top ten constitute about 1.1% of the sample.

The collaborating institutions used their own protocols to collect whole blood in K2EDTA tubes. For TCRbeta analysis, collaborators shipped samples as frozen whole blood, isolated PBMCs, or DNA extracted from either of those sample types. Sequencing used peripheral blood. The receptor comes from a human donor in a cohort sampled during active COVID-19.

The bases read TGCGCCAGCAGCCAAGATACAGGGGGTCGGTACACTGAAGCTTTCTTT. Its product reads: CASSQDTGGRYTEAFF. The sequence links TRBV4-1 to TRBJ1-1, and 8 junction bases match TRBD1. From the germline V gene, CDR1 is MGHRA and CDR2 is YSYEKL. Spanning cysteine to phenylalanine, the CDR3 consists of 16 amino acids. The read is trimmed to its CDR3 DNA, 48 bases read in frame from base 1. Trimmed from V: 0 bases; trimmed from J: 3 bases; junction bases lacking a gene match: 6.